These 27 T cell receptor beta chains were all obtained from the same sample, sequenced in a study of blood T cell repertoires in COVID-19. TCRdb's copy holds only in-frame clones and misses some; the assay was immunoSEQ multiplex PCR. The data hold 200,000 to 250,000 clones, with approximately 81% observed a single time. The specimen was peripheral blood. The receptor source for this set is a man younger than 45 with active or convalescent COVID-19.

V usage is TRBV3-1 (or the pseudogene TRBV3-2) and J usage is TRBJ2-3; the D gene is possibly TRBD1 (5 bases). Germline assignment: CDR1 LGHDT and CDR2 YNNKEL (reference sequence). This CDR3 has 16 amino acids. V lost 5 bases to trimming and J lost 2 bases, with 17 bases between them. The CDR3 spells CASSDWGRPNTDTQYF. In DNA, the CDR3 is TGTGCCAGCAGCGACTGGGGCCGACCAAACACAGATACGCAGTATTTT.

This chain links TRBV10-3 with TRBJ2-5; TRBD1 is a possible D gene (6 bases). Trimming stripped 3 bases from V and 5 bases from J, with 10 bases between. Germline V gives CDR1 ENHRY, CDR2 SYGVKD. The length of the CDR3 is 13 residues. The CDR3 is CAISESGAETQYF. CDR3 nucleotides: TGTGCCATCAGTGAATCAGGGGCGGAGACCCAGTACTTC.

V is TRBV13 and J is TRBJ1-2, with D tentatively TRBD1 (5 bases). Germline CDR1 reads PRHDT; CDR2 reads FYEKMQ (reference sequence). V lost 5 bases, J lost 6 bases, and 10 bases lay in between. The CDR3 runs to 12 residues. Written as DNA, the CDR3 is TGTGCCAGCAGCCACGGAGGGGATGGCTACACCTTC. Amino acids: CASSHGGDGYTF. Filled out from reference TRBV13 and TRBJ1-2, the complete variable domain reads AAGVIQSPRHLIKEKRETATLKCYPIPRHDTVYWYQQGPGQDPQFLISFYEKMQSDKGSIPDRFSAQQFSDYHSELNMSSLELGDSALYFCASSHGGDGYTFGSGTRLTVV.

The gene calls are TRBV29-1 and TRBJ1-5, with D possibly being TRBD1 (5 bases). Trimming stripped 6 bases from V and 4 bases from J, with 16 bases between. Germline CDR1 is SQVTM and CDR2 is ANQGSEA. The CDR3 totals 14 residues. CDR3 DNA sequence: TGCAGCGTAGCCCATAAGGGGCGGAATCAGCCCCAGCATTTT. Residues: CSVAHKGRNQPQHF.

The chain carries TRBV23-1 and TRBJ2-5, with 7 bases fitting TRBD2. TRBV23-1 is reported as an ORF; its role is uncertain. The length of the CDR3 is 14 residues. Unmatched junction bases numbered 11, after V lost 11 bases and J lost 2 bases. This chain's CDR3 is CAHNVLARQETQYF. The CDR3, as DNA: TGCGCCCACAACGTACTAGCGAGACAAGAGACCCAGTACTTC.

J is TRBJ1-6 and V is TRBV4-3, with a possible D match to TRBD1 (6 bases). The germline V and J ends were trimmed by 1 base and 10 bases, with 14 bases remaining between them. The CDR3 runs to 15 residues. Per germline, CDR1 LGHNA and CDR2 YSLEER. The CDR3 coding sequence is TGCGCCAGCAGCCAAGTGGGAGGGAGGGGGTCACCCCTCCACTTT. Residues: CASSQVGGRGSPLHF.

The chain links TRBV4-1 to TRBJ1-1, with D possibly being TRBD1 (6 bases). CDR1 and CDR2 (germline): MGHRA, YSYEKL. The CDR3 runs to 17 residues. V was shortened by 2 bases and J by 4 bases, with 20 bases between the two germline ends. CDR3 loop: CASSQKGWGGQGTEAFF. CDR3 sequence (DNA): TGCGCCAGCAGCCAAAAGGGTTGGGGGGGGCAAGGCACTGAAGCTTTCTTT.

This clone was seen more than once but under ten times. In nucleotides, the CDR3 is TGTGCCAGCAGCTACAGGGTGGGGGAAAAACTGTTTTTT. Protein: CASSYRVGEKLFF. V and J are TRBV12-3 or TRBV12-4 and TRBJ1-4; possible D gene TRBD1, 6 bases. With 6 bases removed from V and 8 bases from J, the gap between germline ends came to 13 bases. The CDR3 loop spans 13 amino acids.

CDR3 DNA: TGTGCCAGCAGCTTTTACACAGATACGCAGTATTTT. Its protein is CASSFYTDTQYF. The V and J genes are TRBV9 and TRBJ2-3; no clear D gene. The CDR3 covers 12 residues. Trimming shortened V by 4 bases and J by 2 bases, and 5 bases separated the two germline ends. Germline CDR1 SGDLS, CDR2 YYNGEE.

The chain links TRBV9 to TRBJ2-3, with a weak D call TRBD2 (5 bases). The CDR3 sequence is 14 residues long. CDR1 SGDLS and CDR2 YYNGEE come from the germline V gene. Between the trimmed V and J ends, which lost 2 bases and 5 bases, there was a span of 12 bases. CDR3 sequence reads: CASSVTTAGDTQYF. The CDR3 region has the DNA TGTGCCAGCAGCGTCACGACTGCGGGAGATACGCAGTATTTT.

Here the CDR3 DNA reads TGTGCCAGCAGTGTTGGGGGACTAGCTGGGGGTACAGATACGCAGTATTTT. Translation gives CASSVGGLAGGTDTQYF. The chain recombines TRBV6-1 with TRBJ2-3, with TRBD2 matching over 9 bases. CDR1 is MNHNS and CDR2 is SASEGT in the germline V gene. This CDR3 is built from 17 residues. Trimming at V came to 4 bases and at J to 3 bases, leaving 11 bases not matched to a gene.

The rearrangement uses TRBV5-6 and TRBJ2-1; D unclear. The ends were cut back, 5 bases at V and 12 bases at J, with 21 bases in the middle. Looked up from germline, CDR1 is SGHDT and CDR2 is YYEEEE. CDR3 size: 14 residues. This chain's CDR3 is CASSSLGPKFGQFF. DNA for the CDR3: TGTGCCAGCAGTTCCCTGGGCCCGAAGTTCGGGCAGTTCTTC.

The CDR3 loop reads CASSLPYPGTGAERAKNIQYF. CDR3 sequence (DNA): TGCGCCAGCAGTTTACCTTACCCAGGGACAGGGGCAGAAAGAGCCAAAAACATTCAGTACTTC. The rearrangement uses TRBV10-1 and TRBJ2-4; TRBD1 matches 10 bases. Germline CDR1 and CDR2: WNHNN and SYGVQD (reference sequence). The CDR3 is 21 residues long. V lost 5 bases and J lost 0; bases outside the gene matches: 19.

The chain has TRBV11-3 and TRBJ2-1; 8 bases match TRBD2. CDR3 size: 15 residues. V lost 1 base and J lost 7; bases outside the gene matches: 6. Germline loops: CDR1 SGHNT, CDR2 YENEEA. The CDR3 sequence: CASSLVGTRENEQFF. The CDR3 DNA follows: TGTGCCAGCAGCTTAGTCGGGACTAGGGAGAATGAGCAGTTCTTC.

The V gene is TRBV4-2, the J gene TRBJ1-2; D might be TRBD1 (5 bases). This CDR3 has 14 amino acids. V lost 0 bases, J lost 7 bases, and 12 bases lay in between. Germline lookup yields CDR1 LGHNA and CDR2 YNFKEQ. The CDR3 DNA is TGTGCCAGCAGCCAAGAGTTCTGGGGCGGTGGCTACACCTTC. This codes for CASSQEFWGGGYTF.

The genes are TRBV14 and TRBJ1-4; the match to TRBD1 covers 11 bases. The germline gives CDR1 SGHDN, CDR2 FVKESK. The junction had 10 bases not matched to a gene; V was cut back by 2 bases and J by 14 bases. The CDR3 is 15 residues long. The CDR3 region is CASSQQGQGAPGLFF. The CDR3 region has the DNA TGTGCCAGCAGCCAACAAGGACAGGGGGCTCCGGGGCTGTTTTTT.

This chain joins TRBV7-8 and TRBJ1-2; TRBD1 agrees at 8 bases. Trimming cost V 1 base and J 12 bases; bases outside gene matches: 10. Germline V CDR1 and CDR2: SGHVS, FQNEAQ. This CDR3 region has 14 residues. The CDR3 is CASSLGRTGSEDTF. DNA of the CDR3: TGTGCCAGCAGCTTAGGTCGGACAGGGTCTGAGGACACCTTC.

The chain couples TRBV10-2 to TRBJ2-2; D is perhaps TRBD2 (6 bases). Germline-derived CDR1 and CDR2 are WSHSY and SAAADI. The ends were cut back, 3 bases at V and 5 bases at J, with 13 bases in the middle. The CDR3 consists of 15 residues. In DNA form, the CDR3 reads TGCGCCAGCAGTGACGGGGGAATGGGAACCGGGGAGCTGTTTTTT. Translation gives CASSDGGMGTGELFF.

V is TRBV5-8 and J is TRBJ1-1, with D maybe TRBD1 (5 bases). CDR1 and CDR2 from the germline V gene are SGHTS and YDEGEE. This CDR3 is 16 amino acids long. V was shortened by 4 bases and J by 2 bases, with 18 bases between the two germline ends. The CDR3 reads CASSPSRGGSNTEAFF. CDR3 DNA: TGTGCCAGCAGCCCCAGCCGGGGGGGGTCAAACACTGAAGCTTTCTTT. The whole variable domain, remainder taken from reference TRBV5-8 and TRBJ1-1, is EAGVTQSPTHLIKTRGQQATLRCSPISGHTSVYWYQQALGLGLQFLLWYDEGEERNRGNFPPRFSGRQFPNYSSELNVNALELEDSALYLCASSPSRGGSNTEAFFGQGTRLTVV.

This chain connects TRBV30 to TRBJ2-7; 8 nucleotides line up with TRBD1. Germline assignment: CDR1 GTSNPN and CDR2 SVGIG (reference sequence). Germline trimming cut 3 bases from V and 6 bases from J; bases unmatched to any gene: 4. The length of the CDR3 is 12 residues. The CDR3 sequence is CAWSPGGGEQYF. In nucleotides, the CDR3 is TGTGCCTGGAGCCCAGGGGGCGGCGAGCAGTACTTC. Using reference TRBV30 and TRBJ2-7 for the parts outside the CDR3, the full variable domain is SQTIHQWPATLVQPVGSPLSLECTVEGTSNPNLYWYRQAAGRGLQLLFYSVGIGQISSEVPQNLSASRPQDRQFILSSKKLLLSDSGFYLCAWSPGGGEQYFGPGTRLTVT.

The rearrangement links TRBV2 to TRBJ1-1, with TRBD1 as a possible D gene (6 bases). CDR1 and CDR2 from the germline V gene are SNHLY and FYNNEI. The CDR3 is made up of 14 amino acids. Between the trimmed V and J ends, which lost 6 bases and 0 bases, there was a span of 11 bases. CDR3 DNA sequence: TGTGCCAGCAGACAGGGCAGTTTGAACACTGAAGCTTTCTTT. Translated, it gives CASRQGSLNTEAFF.

This rearrangement joins TRBV24-1 to TRBJ1-5, with a weak D call TRBD1 (6 bases). The V and J ends lost 9 bases and 3 bases respectively, with 8 bases between them. This CDR3 region has 12 residues. The germline CDR1 and CDR2 sequences are KGHDR and SFDVKD. The CDR3 is CATQGTNQPQHF. The CDR3 DNA reads TGTGCCACCCAGGGGACCAATCAGCCCCAGCATTTT.

The chain uses TRBV4-2 and TRBJ1-1; 8 bases agree with TRBD1. Germline CDR1 LGHNA, CDR2 YNFKEQ. The CDR3 extends over 18 amino acids. The J segment lost 7 bases and the V segment lost 4 bases, leaving 20 bases of the junction unmatched. The CDR3 spells CASSPSGYRGMMGVEAFF. The CDR3 DNA reads as TGTGCCAGCAGCCCCAGCGGGTACAGGGGGATGATGGGTGTTGAAGCTTTCTTT.

The V gene is TRBV21-1, the J gene TRBJ1-5; the table's D call of TRBD1 was not tested on the DNA. TRBV21-1 is termed a pseudogene. The CDR3 consists of 16 residues. CDR3 residues: CASSKAGQEHNQPQHF. The CDR3 DNA reads TGTGCCAGCAGCAAAGCCGGACAGGAGCACAATCAGCCCCAGCATTTT.

J is TRBJ2-4 and V is TRBV6-6; 7 bases map to TRBD1. CDR3 size: 15 residues. Trimming cost V 6 bases and J 5 bases; bases outside gene matches: 10. Germline CDR1 and CDR2: MNHNY and SVGAGI (reference sequence). DNA for the CDR3: TGTGCCAGCAGCACCCAGACAGGGTGGGAAAACATTCAGTACTTC. Translating gives CASSTQTGWENIQYF.

This chain connects TRBV5-6 to TRBJ1-5; D not resolved. The CDR3 runs 15 residues. V lost 0 bases, J lost 6 bases, and 13 bases lay in between. From germline, CDR1 is SGHDT and CDR2 YYEEEE. This chain's CDR3 is CASSLDLPPGQPQHF. The CDR3 DNA reads as TGTGCCAGCAGCTTGGACCTCCCCCCGGGTCAGCCCCAGCATTTT.

The genes are TRBV9 and TRBJ2-3; TRBD1 might be the D (5 bases). The V end lost 3 bases, the J end lost 6 bases, and 11 bases lay between the germline ends. Germline V gives CDR1 SGDLS, CDR2 YYNGEE. The CDR3 has 13 amino acids. Here the CDR3 reads CASSAPRQDTQYF. In DNA, the CDR3 is TGTGCCAGCAGCGCGCCCCGACAGGATACGCAGTATTTT.